This is a list of T cell receptor beta chains from one sample in a study of cytomegalovirus exposure and HLA in healthy donors. Some clones are missing from TCRdb's copy, which holds only in-frame ones; the method was immunoSEQ multiplex PCR. The sample has 95,000 to 100,000 clones; over 8% are singletons. Sequenced: PBMCs. The source is a man in his fifties or sixties in good health and CMV-seropositive. CDR3s include the opening cysteine and the closing phenylalanine or tryptophan.

TRBJ2-6	TRBV11-1	CASSTSGRATGANVLTF
TRBJ2-1	TRBV27	CASSLASGTYNEQFF
TRBJ2-1	TRBV5-1	CASSLGQGASNEQFF
TRBJ2-1	TRBV4-1	CASSQAGLAGENEQFF
TRBJ1-5	TRBV6-1	CASSGTGREQPQHF
TRBJ1-3	TRBV5-6	CASSLVAADTIYF
TRBJ2-5	TRBV5-1	CASSSGTGAEETQYF
TRBJ1-2	TRBV7-9	CASSSSGGAGGYTF
TRBJ1-6	TRBV14	CASSPGQGGKSPLHF
TRBJ2-1	TRBV7-3	CASSLNSLASDEQFF
TRBJ2-7	TRBV6-5	CASSSGVGQGIYEQYF
TRBJ2-7	TRBV27	CASSQPGQGYEQYF
TRBJ2-6	TRBV7-8	CASSWANGANVLTF
TRBJ1-1	TRBV28	CASSFLNTEAFF
TRBJ1-2	TRBV5-8	CASSGRVFYGYTF
TRBJ1-1	TRBV6-5	CASSTAGGNTEAFF
TRBJ2-1	TRBV29-1	CSVGASFGTSGSGEQFF
TRBJ1-2	TRBV7-9	CASSLTTTAPSYGYTF
TRBJ2-3	TRBV5-8	CARSLTASDTQYF
TRBJ2-7	TRBV6-5	CASSPLQGGLYEQYF
TRBJ2-5	TRBV28	CASSLTVGAAPQETQYF
TRBJ2-3	TRBV25-1	CASSAATGGTDTQYF
TRBJ2-1	TRBV19	CASRPDNSGYNEQFF
TRBJ2-3	TRBV27	CASSLRTSGRPSTDTQYF
TRBJ2-3	TRBV5-8	CASRRKGGGGYF
TRBJ2-3	TRBV27	CASSSDRLSTDTQYF
TRBJ1-1	TRBV30	CAWTMTGVNTEAFF
TRBJ2-7	TRBV5-1	CASSLQGREEQYF
TRBJ2-2	TRBV5-4	CASSQGAGLNTGELFF
TRBJ2-7	TRBV28	CASSQLAAPYEQYF
TRBJ2-1	TRBV28	CASKGPTENEQFF
TRBJ2-1	TRBV7-9	CASSLLASINEQFF
TRBJ1-2	TRBV5-1	CASSPERASGGYTF
TRBJ2-1	TRBV4-2	CASSQETSGNSYNEQFF
TRBJ1-6	TRBV5-4	CASSLPQGNSPLHF
TRBJ1-1	TRBV19	CASSPRELAGGEAFF
TRBJ2-6	TRBV2	CASRQVDRGRGSGANVLTF
TRBJ1-2	TRBV30	CAWSGGTFSRGGYTF
TRBJ1-5	TRBV7-9	CASSRGTGENQPQHF
TRBJ2-7	TRBV28	CASSFGGKPYEQYF
TRBJ2-3	TRBV28	CASSFISGTDTQYF
TRBJ2-3	TRBV6-1	CASIAGVRTDTQYF
TRBJ2-3	TRBV9	CASSVGEATQYF
TRBJ2-1	TRBV28	CASSPLGQGYNEQFF
TRBJ1-4	TRBV30	CAVPIGGGEKLFF
TRBJ1-2	TRBV5-1	CASSLVEGRGTIGYTF
TRBJ1-1	TRBV21-1	CASSSLASPGIINTEAFF
TRBJ1-6	TRBV19	CASTPRGQGASPLHF
TRBJ2-1	TRBV7-9	CASRVAGPSNEQFF
TRBJ1-2	TRBV6-1	CASSAWTSNYGYTF
TRBJ2-7	TRBV4-2	CASSQGTISYEQYF
TRBJ2-2	TRBV7-3	CASSLNTGTGELFF
TRBJ2-5	TRBV5-1	CASSGGDGHQETQYF
TRBJ1-5	TRBV5-1	CASSLTGNSNQPQHF
TRBJ2-3	TRBV27	CASSPSRGPWRTTDTQYF